A single sample gave rise to the 2 T cell receptor beta chains below, sequenced in a study of blood T cell repertoires in COVID-19. The data were produced by immunoSEQ multiplex PCR, yet TCRdb's version contains in-frame clones alone and is incomplete. The sample shows about 110,000 clones, roughly 79% of them seen only once. Sequences were obtained from peripheral blood. The origin of the receptors is a woman aged 80 or over with active or convalescent COVID-19.

The chain joins TRBV30 to TRBJ1-3; weak D call: TRBD1 (6 bases). Per germline, CDR1 GTSNPN and CDR2 SVGIG (reference sequence). There are 14 residues in the CDR3. Trimming pared 1 base from V and 4 bases from J, leaving 11 bases between. In DNA form, the CDR3 reads TGTGCCTGGAGTGCGGACAGACCAGGAAACACCATATATTTT. Translation gives CAWSADRPGNTIYF. The whole variable domain, remainder taken from reference TRBV30 and TRBJ1-3, is SQTIHQWPATLVQPVGSPLSLECTVEGTSNPNLYWYRQAAGRGLQLLFYSVGIGQISSEVPQNLSASRPQDRQFILSSKKLLLSDSGFYLCAWSADRPGNTIYFGEGSWLTVV.

The chain combines TRBV5-1 with TRBJ2-2; 7 bases align to TRBD1. V trimming: 4 bases; J trimming: 4 bases; junction bases outside the gene matches: 7. The CDR3 runs to 15 residues. Germline CDR1 and CDR2: SGHRS and YFSETQ. The CDR3 nucleotides are TGCGCCAGCAGCAGGCAGGGGGATCTCACCGGGGAGCTGTTTTTT. Translating it yields CASSRQGDLTGELFF.